A single sample gave rise to the 23 T cell receptor beta chains below, sequenced in a study of blood T cell repertoires in COVID-19. Method: immunoSEQ multiplex PCR; TCRdb's copy keeps in-frame clones and lacks some. The sample consists of about 200,000 clones, 80% to 90% of them appearing once. Sequencing was carried out using peripheral blood. All receptors come from a human donor with active or convalescent COVID-19. The donor label of this sample is uncertain.

The chain carries TRBV11-2 and TRBJ2-7; the D is unclear. The CDR3 contains 14 residues. V was trimmed by 1 base and J by 0 bases, leaving 7 bases between them. CDR1 and CDR2 from the germline V gene are SGHAT and FQNNGV. CDR3 nucleotides: TGTGCCAGCAGCTTAGGGCCTAGCTCCTACGAGCAGTACTTC. Translated: CASSLGPSSYEQYF.

This chain joins TRBV19 and TRBJ1-5; weak D call: TRBD1 (6 bases). This CDR3 region has 16 residues. The germline CDR1 and CDR2 sequences are LNHDA and SQIVND (reference sequence). V lost 5 bases and J 0 bases, leaving 14 bases between the germline ends. In DNA, the CDR3 is TGTGCCAGTAGTGTCCCTCGGACAGTTAGCAATCAGCCCCAGCATTTT. Translation gives CASSVPRTVSNQPQHF.

The V call is TRBV5-4, the J call TRBJ1-2; 7 bases fit TRBD1. Germline loops: CDR1 SGHNT, CDR2 YYREEE (reference sequence). J lost 6 bases, V lost 0 bases, and 5 bases had no gene match. CDR3 size: 14 residues. CDR3 in DNA: TGTGCCAGCAGCTTGGCCCGAGGGGGCGATGGCTACACCTTC. Amino acids: CASSLARGGDGYTF.

V usage is TRBV27 and J usage is TRBJ1-6; 8 nucleotides align to TRBD1. CDR3 length: 15 amino acids. After removal of 3 bases from V and 6 bases from J, the junction contained 4 bases not matched to a gene. Germline-derived CDR1 and CDR2 are MNHEY and SMNVEV (reference sequence). CDR3 sequence reads: CASSFTGGRNSPLHF. Written as DNA, the CDR3 is TGTGCCAGCAGTTTCACAGGGGGGCGTAATTCACCCCTCCACTTT.

This clone was seen just once. V and J are TRBV7-2 and TRBJ2-1; unclear D gene. The CDR3 loop spans 15 amino acids. Looked up from germline, CDR1 is SGHTA and CDR2 is FQGNSA. V was cut by 5 bases and J by 0 bases, with 11 bases left in between. The chain's CDR3 is CASSAHVSSYNEQFF. DNA for the CDR3: TGTGCCAGCAGCGCGCACGTGAGCTCCTACAATGAGCAGTTCTTC.

The chain uses TRBV7-9 and TRBJ1-1, with 7 bases aligning to TRBD1. The CDR3 runs 14 residues. The V and J ends lost 5 bases and 2 bases, in that order; junction bases with no gene match: 5. The germline V gene has CDR1 SEHNR and CDR2 FQNEAQ (reference sequence). CDR3 in DNA: TGTGCCAGCAGCCGACAGGGAAGAAACACTGAAGCTTTCTTT. It codes for CASSRQGRNTEAFF.

This clone appeared a few times. The chain links TRBV28 to TRBJ1-6; D is uncertain. This CDR3 region has 14 residues. CDR1 MDHEN and CDR2 SYDVKM come from the germline V gene. V lost 6 bases, J lost 7 bases, and 13 bases lay in between. CDR3 region: CASRYLTGNSPLHF. DNA of the CDR3: TGTGCCAGCAGATACCTCACGGGAAATTCACCCCTCCACTTT.

V is TRBV6-4 and J is TRBJ2-5, with 12 bases aligning to TRBD2. This CDR3 is built from 16 residues. Germline CDR1 MRHNA, CDR2 SNTAGT. V lost 4 bases, J lost 0 bases, and 3 bases stayed unmatched. CDR3 bases: TGTGCCAGCAGTGTTTGGACTAGCGGGGACCAAGAGACCCAGTACTTC. Protein sequence: CASSVWTSGDQETQYF.

The chain employs TRBV6-5 and TRBJ2-7, with D possibly matching TRBD2 (6 bases). Germline lookup yields CDR1 MNHEY and CDR2 SVGAGI. Trimming removed 7 bases at V and 5 bases at J, with 15 bases between. The CDR3 is made up of 13 amino acids. The chain's CDR3 is CASNKGRWDEQYF. DNA of the CDR3: TGTGCCAGCAATAAGGGGAGGTGGGACGAGCAGTACTTC.

V and J are TRBV13 and TRBJ1-1; D unresolved. Germline V gene lookup returns CDR1 PRHDT and CDR2 FYEKMQ (reference sequence). V was shortened by 2 bases and J by 4 bases, with 5 bases between the two germline ends. CDR3 length equals 12 residues. CDR3 coding DNA: TGTGCCAGCAGCTTACCGGGCACTGAAGCTTTCTTT. It encodes CASSLPGTEAFF.

This chain connects TRBV18 to TRBJ2-3; no definite D call. The V end was cut by 2 bases, the J end by 5 bases, with 11 bases between. Germline V gives CDR1 KGHSH, CDR2 LQKENI. The CDR3 loop spans 14 amino acids. CDR3 coding DNA: TGTGCCAGCTCACCAATCTGGAGTCAAGATACGCAGTATTTT. It translates to CASSPIWSQDTQYF.

The chain employs TRBV7-2 and TRBJ2-7; D is possibly TRBD2 (6 bases). This CDR3 comprises 14 residues. The germline V gene has CDR1 SGHTA and CDR2 FQGNSA. Trimming took off 1 base at V and 4 bases at J, with 11 bases between the two ends. The CDR3 reads CASSLVAAPYEQYF. CDR3 coding DNA: TGTGCCAGCAGCTTAGTAGCGGCTCCTTACGAGCAGTACTTC. Combining the CDR3 with reference TRBV7-2 and TRBJ2-7 gives the whole variable domain GAGVSQSPSNKVTEKGKDVELRCDPISGHTALYWYRQSLGQGLEFLIYFQGNSAPDKSGLPSDRFSAERTGGSVSTLTIQRTQQEDSAVYLCASSLVAAPYEQYFGPGTRLTVT.

This chain links TRBV5-4 with TRBJ2-7; D unclear. Germline loops: CDR1 SGHNT, CDR2 YYREEE (reference sequence). V lost 7 bases to trimming and J lost 6 bases, with 8 bases between them. There are 10 residues in the CDR3. The CDR3 is CASRVSEQYF. The CDR3 DNA sequence: TGTGCCAGCCGCGTTAGCGAGCAGTACTTC.

This clone came up many times. The V and J genes are TRBV19 and TRBJ2-3; possible D gene TRBD2, 5 bases. V was trimmed by 3 bases and J by 3 bases, leaving 10 bases between them. CDR3 length equals 14 residues. CDR1 and CDR2 (germline): LNHDA, SQIVND (reference sequence). CDR3 sequence reads: CASSIRRTTDTQYF. CDR3 DNA: TGTGCCAGTAGTATTCGGAGGACTACAGATACGCAGTATTTT.

The gene calls are TRBV4-1 and TRBJ2-1, with TRBD2 matching over 11 bases. V shed 1 base and J 9 bases; nucleotides not matched to a gene: 5. From germline, CDR1 is MGHRA and CDR2 YSYEKL. CDR3 length equals 15 residues. In nucleotides, the CDR3 is TGCGCCAGCAGCCAAGTAGCGGGGGGGCCCGTTGAGCAGTTCTTC. It translates to CASSQVAGGPVEQFF.

Only a few counts were recorded for this clone. The V and J genes are TRBV9 and TRBJ1-1; 8 nucleotides match TRBD1. Per the germline V gene, CDR1 is SGDLS and CDR2 is YYNGEE. J was trimmed by 4 bases and V by 0 bases; bases with no gene match: 8. This CDR3 spans 16 amino acids. This CDR3 is CASSVAGQGATTEAFF. The CDR3 DNA reads as TGTGCCAGCAGCGTAGCCGGGCAGGGGGCGACCACTGAAGCTTTCTTT.

This chain uses TRBV5-4 with TRBJ2-3; 9 nucleotides line up with TRBD2. V lost 0 bases, J lost 5 bases, and 7 bases stayed unmatched. The CDR3 spans 16 residues. Per germline, CDR1 SGHNT and CDR2 YYREEE (reference sequence). CDR3 DNA: TGTGCCAGCAGCTTGGCTGGCGGGGGGGCGTTAGATACGCAGTATTTT. It codes for CASSLAGGGALDTQYF.

In this sample, this clone turned up many times. For the CDR3, the DNA is TGTGCCAGCAGCTTAAAGGGAGCTAACTATGGCTACACCTTC. It translates to CASSLKGANYGYTF. The chain recombines TRBV5-5 with TRBJ1-2; unclear D gene. Per the germline V gene, CDR1 is SGHKS and CDR2 is YYEKEE (reference sequence). The CDR3 covers 14 residues. The V end lost 2 bases, the J end lost 0 bases, and 8 bases lay between the germline ends. Using reference TRBV5-5 and TRBJ1-2 for the parts outside the CDR3, the full variable domain is DAGVTQSPTHLIKTRGQQVTLRCSPISGHKSVSWYQQVLGQGPQFIFQYYEKEERGRGNFPDRFSARQFPNYSSELNVNALLLGDSALYLCASSLKGANYGYTFGSGTRLTVV.

V gene TRBV27 combines with J gene TRBJ2-2, with 7 nucleotides matching TRBD2. V shed 1 base, J shed 4 bases, and the junction held 6 bases outside the gene matches. The CDR3 contains 16 residues. Looked up from germline, CDR1 is MNHEY and CDR2 is SMNVEV (reference sequence). Here the CDR3 reads CASSLFRLAGTGELFF. The CDR3 coding sequence is TGTGCCAGCAGTTTATTCCGACTAGCTGGCACCGGGGAGCTGTTTTTT.

This chain uses TRBV5-1 with TRBJ2-1; 10 bases are a match to TRBD1. With V trimmed by 2 bases and J by 8 bases, 10 bases remained unmatched. The CDR3 runs 16 residues. Looked up from germline, CDR1 is SGHRS and CDR2 is YFSETQ. This CDR3 reads CASSLYGTGVGDEQFF. CDR3 DNA sequence: TGCGCCAGCAGCTTATACGGGACAGGGGTTGGGGATGAGCAGTTCTTC.

The chain recombines TRBV27 with TRBJ2-1; D may be TRBD1 (5 bases). This CDR3 contains 14 residues. The germline CDR1 and CDR2 sequences are MNHEY and SMNVEV (reference sequence). The germline V and J ends were trimmed by 1 base and 9 bases, with 13 bases remaining between them. CDR3 DNA: TGTGCCAGCAGTTTATTCGCAGTTAGGGGTGAGCAGTTCTTC. This sequence encodes CASSLFAVRGEQFF.

The chain's CDR3 is CASSEFTSQGTQPQHF. CDR3 DNA: TGTGCCAGCAGTGAATTCACCTCCCAGGGGACACAGCCCCAGCATTTT. This chain uses TRBV6-1 with TRBJ1-5; possible D gene TRBD1, 6 bases. Germline-derived CDR1 and CDR2 are MNHNS and SASEGT. V shed 2 bases and J shed 7 bases, with 18 bases lying between them. The CDR3 consists of 16 residues.

The chain is built from TRBV6-5 and TRBJ2-5, with 7 bases identical to TRBD2. CDR1 MNHEY and CDR2 SVGAGI come from the germline V gene. V gave up 7 bases and J gave up 2 bases; unmatched junction bases: 10. CDR3 length: 15 residues. The CDR3 here is CASTPSGGSQETQYF. In nucleotides, the CDR3 is TGTGCCAGCACCCCCTCGGGGGGTTCTCAAGAGACCCAGTACTTC.